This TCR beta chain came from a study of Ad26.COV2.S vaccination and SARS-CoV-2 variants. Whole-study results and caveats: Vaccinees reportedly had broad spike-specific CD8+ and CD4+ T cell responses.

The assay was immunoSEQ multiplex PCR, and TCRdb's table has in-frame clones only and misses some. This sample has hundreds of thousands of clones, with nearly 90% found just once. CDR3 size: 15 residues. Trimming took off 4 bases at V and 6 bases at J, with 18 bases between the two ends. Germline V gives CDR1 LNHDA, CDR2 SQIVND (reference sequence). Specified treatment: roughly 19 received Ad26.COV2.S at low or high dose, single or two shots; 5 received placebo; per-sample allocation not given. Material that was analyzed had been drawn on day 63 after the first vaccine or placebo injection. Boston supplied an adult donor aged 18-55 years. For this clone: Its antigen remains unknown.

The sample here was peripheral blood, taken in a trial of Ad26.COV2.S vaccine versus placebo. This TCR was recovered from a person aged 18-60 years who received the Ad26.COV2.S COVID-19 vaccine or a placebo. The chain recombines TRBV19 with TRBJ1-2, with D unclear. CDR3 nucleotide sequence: TGTGCCAGTAGTAGCGATCGCGGCTTGTGGGATGGCTACACCTTC. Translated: CASSSDRGLWDGYTF.